Each of the 15 T cell receptor beta chains below was sequenced from the same sample in a study of human T cells and chemical hapten exposure. The time point was: pre-sensitization, week 0. Documented treatment: therapeutic diphenylcyclopropenone sensitization with weekly scalp DPC. TCRdb re-derived calls from the RACE reads in MiXCR, one entry per CDR3 protein. This sample has more than 300,000 distinct CDR3 sequences; over 5% occur once, and the top ten carry around 8.6%. Sequencing was performed on whole blood, taken in connection with sensitization to the hapten diphenylcyclopropenone (DPC). Receptor source: a woman under 30 with alopecia areata. Some clones in this sample may be carry-over from other donors' samples.

The chain uses TRBV6-6 and TRBJ1-5; D might be TRBD1 (5 bases). CDR1 is MNHNY, CDR2 SVGAGI, per germline (reference sequence). The CDR3 has 16 amino acids. V was cut by 6 bases and J by 0 bases, with 15 bases left in between. This CDR3 reads CASSSKGAYSNQPQHF. The CDR3 nucleotides are TGTGCCAGCAGCTCTAAAGGGGCATATAGCAATCAGCCCCAGCATTTT.

The rearrangement joins TRBV7-2 to TRBJ1-4, with D unclear. The germline CDR1 and CDR2 sequences are SGHTA and FQGNSA. Trimming took 7 bases from V and 0 from J, leaving 9 bases between them. The CDR3 covers 14 residues. In DNA form, the CDR3 reads TGTGCCAGCAAAGCAGGAGCAACTAATGAAAAACTGTTTTTT. It translates to CASKAGATNEKLFF. Together with reference TRBV7-2 and TRBJ1-4, the CDR3 gives the full variable domain: GAGVSQSPSNKVTEKGKDVELRCDPISGHTALYWYRQSLGQGLEFLIYFQGNSAPDKSGLPSDRFSAERTGGSVSTLTIQRTQQEDSAVYLCASKAGATNEKLFFGSGTQLSVL.

This clonotype showed up just a few times. The chain links TRBV7-2 to TRBJ1-5; 11 positions match TRBD1. V trimming: 5 bases; J trimming: 5 bases; junction bases outside the gene matches: 2. Germline CDR1 is SGHTA and CDR2 is FQGNSA. CDR3 size: 14 residues. Here the CDR3 DNA reads TGTGCCAGCAGCCCGGACAGGGGGCATCAGCCCCAGCATTTT. Residues: CASSPDRGHQPQHF.

This clonotype occurred many times. The genes are TRBV6-5 and TRBJ1-6; a weak D match, TRBD1 (6 bases). The CDR3 totals 13 residues. Germline V gene data show CDR1 as MNHEY and CDR2 as SVGAGI. V was clipped by 6 bases and J by 7 bases, with 10 bases between them. The CDR3 loop reads CASSRGQNSPLHF. The CDR3 nucleotides are TGTGCCAGCAGCAGGGGTCAGAATTCACCCCTCCACTTT.

This clonotype was counted ten times or more. The rearrangement uses TRBV2 and TRBJ2-7; D ambiguous. V dropped 5 bases and J dropped 4 bases, with 3 bases sitting between them. This CDR3 region has 10 residues. Germline CDR1 is SNHLY and CDR2 is FYNNEI. In nucleotides, the CDR3 is TGTGCCAGCAGTATATACGAGCAGTACTTC. Translation: CASSIYEQYF.

This clonotype was recorded at least ten times. The V gene is TRBV7-2, the J gene TRBJ1-5, with D unresolved. This CDR3 spans 15 amino acids. V was trimmed by 1 base and J by 4 bases, leaving 11 bases between them. CDR1 SGHTA and CDR2 FQGNSA come from the germline V gene. The CDR3 coding sequence is TGTGCCAGCAGCTTAGAAGGGTTAGGTAATCAGCCCCAGCATTTT. It specifies CASSLEGLGNQPQHF.

This clonotype was seen repeatedly, ten times or more. The J gene is TRBJ1-6, the V gene TRBV27, with D maybe TRBD1 (6 bases). The CDR3 has 18 residues. V dropped 4 bases and J dropped 5 bases, with 21 bases sitting between them. Germline CDR1 reads MNHEY; CDR2 reads SMNVEV (reference sequence). The CDR3 nucleotides are TGTGCCAGCAGTTCTCCGGGGGGCTCGCTAGGGGATAATTCACCCCTCCACTTT. This sequence encodes CASSSPGGSLGDNSPLHF.

The sample holds many counts of this clonotype. The rearrangement links TRBV6-1 to TRBJ1-3; a possible D gene is TRBD1 (5 bases). Germline V lookup: CDR1 MNHNS, CDR2 SASEGT. V gave up 4 bases and J gave up 2 bases, with 9 bases separating them. The CDR3 extends over 14 amino acids. CDR3 DNA: TGTGCCAGCAGTGTGGGGGTCGCTGGAAACACCATATATTTT. Translated: CASSVGVAGNTIYF.

The chain has TRBV2 and TRBJ1-5; TRBD1 matches at 7 bases. The germline gives CDR1 SNHLY, CDR2 FYNNEI. The junction had 6 bases not matched to a gene; V was cut back by 4 bases and J by 6 bases. The CDR3 sequence is 14 residues long. The CDR3 coding sequence is TGTGCCAGCAGTGTGGAGACAGGGTTTCAGCCCCAGCATTTT. It is translated as CASSVETGFQPQHF.

This clonotype was seen only a few times. This chain uses TRBV5-1 with TRBJ2-1; tentative D call: TRBD1 (5 bases). V dropped 4 bases and J dropped 8 bases, with 19 bases sitting between them. The CDR3 length is 15 residues. CDR1 is SGHRS and CDR2 is YFSETQ in the germline V gene. CDR3 coding DNA: TGCGCCAGCAGCCCACAGGTTCAACCCCTAGATGAGCAGTTCTTC. It encodes CASSPQVQPLDEQFF.

This clonotype occurred once. J is TRBJ2-2 and V is TRBV10-3; D ambiguous. The CDR3 has 12 residues. Per the germline V gene, CDR1 is ENHRY and CDR2 is SYGVKD. Trimming took 10 bases from V and 4 from J, leaving 10 bases between them. The CDR3 DNA sequence: TGTGCCACCCTGGCTCCCACCGGGGAGCTGTTTTTT. Translating gives CATLAPTGELFF.

A few counts support this clonotype. The chain carries TRBV10-3 and TRBJ1-1; 8 bases agree with TRBD1. The V gene's germline CDR1 is ENHRY and CDR2 SYGVKD. The CDR3 spans 11 residues. J lost 8 bases, V lost 4 bases, and 0 bases had no gene match. The CDR3 region is CAISGQGEAFF. The CDR3 nucleotides are TGTGCCATCAGTGGACAGGGGGAAGCTTTCTTT.

This clonotype was counted a single time. At one end, the junction sequence differs from germline, possibly due to a read error. The rearrangement uses TRBV10-3 and TRBJ1-2; tentatively, D is TRBD1 (5 bases). Germline lookup yields CDR1 ENHRY and CDR2 SYGVKD. The CDR3 is 14 residues long. The CDR3 coding sequence is TGTGCCATCAGTGAGGGACGACAGTCCTATGGCTACTCCTTC. Translation: CAISEGRQSYGYSF.

The rearrangement joins TRBV28 to TRBJ2-7; 10 positions match TRBD1. The CDR3 spans 15 residues. V lost 6 bases to trimming and J lost 0 bases; unmatched junction nucleotides: 5. From germline, CDR1 is MDHEN and CDR2 SYDVKM. This chain's CDR3 is CASSPWTGGSYEQYF. The DNA for the CDR3 is TGTGCCAGCAGCCCCTGGACAGGGGGCTCCTACGAGCAGTACTTC.

The genes are TRBV7-3 and TRBJ2-5; D is unresolved. The CDR3 loop spans 12 amino acids. The germline V gene has CDR1 SGHTA and CDR2 FQGTGA. V lost 3 bases and J 4 bases, leaving 6 bases between the germline ends. The CDR3 loop is CASSFVGETQYF. CDR3 sequence (DNA): TGTGCCAGCAGCTTTGTAGGAGAGACCCAGTACTTC.